The source of this TCR beta chain is a study of cytomegalovirus exposure and HLA in healthy donors. About the study: Membership in the Caucasian-associated ancestry cluster was found for about 84% of nearly 400 genotyped donors.

This clone showed up just a few times. 60 Vbeta and 13 Jbeta primers were used in PCR. Produced via immunoSEQ multiplex PCR; TCRdb's table is partial and in-frame only. The sample holds some 190,000 clones, 60% to 85% seen once. This TCR derives from a woman younger than 30 in good health and CMV-seronegative. Sequencing was performed on PBMCs.

In nucleotides, the CDR3 is TGTGCCAGCACAGGGATTGACACTGAAGCTTTCTTT. Residues: CASTGIDTEAFF. V and J are TRBV6-5 and TRBJ1-1, with D maybe TRBD1 (5 bases). CDR3 length equals 12 residues. Germline CDR1 MNHEY, CDR2 SVGAGI. V was pared by 7 bases and J by 3 bases, with 9 bases between.